These 10 T cell receptor beta chains share one sample of origin, sequenced in a study of CD8 T cells in ankylosing spondylitis. Study-wide points: Fewer than 10 highly homologous variants formed a TCR beta motif that appeared characteristic of ankylosing spondylitis blood.

The antigens these receptors bind are not known. TCRdb used MiXCR to reprocess the 5' RACE reads, holding one entry per CDR3 protein. The repertoire includes some 840,000 distinct CDR3 sequences, about 12% of them detected once, and about 0.49% sits in the top ten. Sequences were obtained from blood, either unsorted or a sorted T cell fraction (not recorded which). These receptor sequences come from a male donor with ankylosing spondylitis.

This clonotype was observed a few times. The V gene is TRBV6-6, the J gene TRBJ2-1; D gene unclear. Per germline, CDR1 MNHNY and CDR2 SVGAGI (reference sequence). There are 12 residues in the CDR3. Trimming cost V 3 bases and J 8 bases, with 8 bases left between them. The CDR3 spells CASSYRIDEQFF. The CDR3 coding sequence is TGTGCCAGCAGTTATAGGATCGATGAGCAGTTCTTC.

This chain connects TRBV20-1 to TRBJ2-5; D is ambiguous. Germline loops: CDR1 DFQATT, CDR2 SNEGSKA (reference sequence). Trimming left V 1 base short and J 7 bases short, with 16 bases between. The CDR3 covers 14 residues. The CDR3 protein is CSARVAPRRWTQYF. CDR3 in DNA: TGCAGTGCTAGAGTAGCCCCCAGACGGTGGACCCAGTACTTC.

In this sample, this clonotype turned up a few times. This rearrangement joins TRBV28 to TRBJ2-5; D may be TRBD1 or TRBD2 (6 bases each). The V end was cut by 6 bases, the J end by 3 bases, with 14 bases between. This CDR3 contains 14 residues. Per germline, CDR1 MDHEN and CDR2 SYDVKM. The CDR3 nucleotides read TGTGCCAGCAGAACGGGGGACACCGAAGAGACCCAGTACTTC. The encoded protein is CASRTGDTEETQYF.

The chain recombines TRBV4-2 with TRBJ2-1; 7 nucleotides agree with TRBD2. This CDR3 is 14 amino acids long. CDR1 is LGHNA, CDR2 YNFKEQ, per germline. V shed 4 bases, J shed 6 bases, and the junction held 6 bases outside the gene matches. CDR3 nucleotides: TGTGCCAGCAGCCGCCCGGGACTAACCAATGAGCAGTTCTTC. This gives the protein CASSRPGLTNEQFF.

This clonotype showed up many times. The chain combines TRBV12-3 or TRBV12-4 with TRBJ1-2, with unresolved D. This CDR3 spans 15 amino acids. Trimming left V 5 bases short and J 5 bases short, with 18 bases between. This chain's CDR3 is CASSPRILAAYGYTF. The CDR3 bases are TGTGCCAGCAGTCCCCGGATTCTCGCCGCGTATGGCTACACCTTC.

This chain links TRBV28 with TRBJ2-2, with no clear D. Trimming removed 5 bases at V and 2 bases at J, with 12 bases between. Germline V gives CDR1 MDHEN, CDR2 SYDVKM. The CDR3 length is 15 residues. The chain's CDR3 is CASSATRPNTGELFF. The CDR3 DNA is TGTGCCAGCAGTGCGACTCGACCTAACACCGGGGAGCTGTTTTTT.

The V call is TRBV12-3 or TRBV12-4, the J call TRBJ2-5; D gene unclear. The germline V and J ends were trimmed by 6 bases and 2 bases, with 19 bases remaining between them. This CDR3 has 16 amino acids. CDR3: CASRVETPRDQETQYF. The CDR3 DNA reads as TGTGCCAGCAGGGTGGAAACACCTAGAGATCAAGAGACCCAGTACTTC.

The gene calls are TRBV7-2 and TRBJ1-2; D possibly corresponds to TRBD1 (5 bases). Germline lookup yields CDR1 SGHTA and CDR2 FQGNSA. The V end lost 2 bases, the J end lost 1 base, and 11 bases lay between the germline ends. The CDR3 covers 15 residues. The CDR3 sequence: CASSLNRGNNYGYTF. The CDR3 region has the DNA TGTGCCAGCAGCTTAAACCGGGGGAATAACTATGGCTACACCTTC.

This clonotype occurred a few times. The V and J genes are TRBV12-3 or TRBV12-4 and TRBJ2-7, with D uncertain. The CDR3 spans 12 residues. Trimming stripped 6 bases from V and 6 bases from J, with 12 bases between. The CDR3 nucleotides read TGTGCCAGCAGGTGGGGTGCAAGCGAGCAGTACTTC. Protein sequence: CASRWGASEQYF.

This sequence joins TRBV5-1 and TRBJ2-7, with TRBD2 matching over 11 bases. The CDR3 runs 15 residues. Germline trimming cut 4 bases from V and 6 bases from J; bases unmatched to any gene: 9. The germline CDR1 and CDR2 sequences are SGHRS and YFSETQ. The CDR3 sequence is CASSALAGGHSEQYF. The CDR3 bases are TGCGCCAGCAGCGCCCTAGCGGGAGGCCACAGCGAGCAGTACTTC.